The text below deals with one TCR beta chain. Its antigen is currently unknown. This sample is drawn from a study of T-cell memory formation after mild COVID-19. Study in general: TCR clusters were mostly donor specific. Broader study findings: Some responding clones appeared in pre-infection memory, suggesting cross-reactive memory joined. Balance between CD4 and CD8 was seen in clones contracting day 15 to 85, and a CD4+ lean was seen in later expanders.

The V end was cut by 7 bases, the J end by 2 bases, with 20 bases between. The CDR3 consists of 16 residues. Germline loops: CDR1 MNHEY, CDR2 SVGAGI. TCRdb ran MiXCR on the 5' RACE reads and lists one entry per CDR3 protein. The data show 300,000 to 400,000 distinct CDR3 sequences, roughly an eighth seen once. Sequences were obtained from PBMCs or a T cell subset sorted from them (not recorded which). This TCR came from a young man who had mild COVID-19 (a few samples of this study predate the infection). Cell type and time point are not known. This chain joins TRBV6-5 and TRBJ1-2; no reliable D call. CDR3 nucleotide sequence: TGTGCCAGCATTCCAACGGGAGGGCCCCCGAACTATGGCTACACCTTC. It codes for CASIPTGGPPNYGYTF.